This T cell receptor beta chain was documented in a study of T cell changes during pregnancy in multiple sclerosis. The V segment lost 7 bases and the J segment 4 bases; nucleotides outside the gene matches: 4. CDR3 length equals 15 residues. Germline V CDR1 and CDR2: SGHTA, FQGNSA. Some clones are missing from TCRdb's copy, which holds only in-frame ones; the method was immunoSEQ multiplex PCR. The sample has about 41,000 clones; nearly 90% are singletons. The rearrangement joins TRBV7-2 to TRBJ2-7, with TRBD2 matching over 16 bases. The source of this sequence is a female donor with multiple sclerosis, enrolled in a pregnancy study. The material sequenced was CD4+ T cells from peripheral blood mononuclear cells, taken in the first trimester of pregnancy. In DNA form, the CDR3 reads TGTGCCAGCACAAGGGGACTAGCGGGAGGGTACGAGCAGTACTTC. Encoded protein: CASTRGLAGGYEQYF.